This T cell receptor beta chain appears in the sequencing data of a study of human versus mouse CDR3 diversity and MHC coevolution. Germline assignment: CDR1 SGHVS and CDR2 FQNEAQ. The CDR3 spans 14 residues. With V trimmed by 3 bases and J by 4 bases, 4 bases remained unmatched. The data were produced by immunoSEQ multiplex PCR, yet TCRdb's version contains in-frame clones alone and is incomplete. The repertoire consists of tens of thousands of clones, with about 94% occurring once and the leading ten covering under 20%. Sequenced material: naive CD4+ T cells from blood. Subset in this sample: CD45RO-negative CD62L-positive naive CD4 T cells. V gene TRBV7-8 combines with J gene TRBJ2-7; 9 bases map to TRBD1. The receptor was derived from a person in their 60s in good health. CDR3 loop: CASSLRTGAYEQYF. The CDR3, as DNA: TGTGCCAGCAGCTTGAGGACAGGGGCTTACGAGCAGTACTTC.